Given below is one T cell receptor beta chain in context. The antigen it binds to is not known. Within one base of it there is no much larger clone, and no base qualities were kept. The CDR3 regions of human TCRbeta chains were analyzed by immunosequencing. Per the source publication's procedure: TCRs in the repertoires were matched against a reference library of SARS-CoV-2-specific TCRs that had been generated with the MIRA antigen-specificity platform. Breadth was defined as the fraction of unique TCRs that were SARS-CoV-2-associated, and depth was defined as the fraction of total T cells that were SARS-CoV-2-associated. Using the MIRA data, every spike-specific TCR was mapped to the spike region that the TCR reacted to and assigned to either a CD4 or a CD8 class. Log10-transformed breadth and depth values were compared by one-way ANOVA with Sidak's multiple comparisons tests. TCRdb carries this immuneACCESS record with in-frame sequences only. Its versions omit some clonotypes, under half of them owing to an unresolved V gene in the studies checked, with the rest unexplained. From that table come the V and J calls and clone size; the DNA was used to work out D and trimming. The sample contains about 120,000 clones, approximately 94% of them found a single time. The ten most abundant clones make up 4% to 6% of the sample.

These data come from a study of T cell responses to AZD1222 COVID-19 vaccine (TCRdb year 2021). For the study in its entirety: A total of 233 trial participants underwent TCR sequencing, of whom 200 to 220 received two doses of AZD1222 and some 25 received two doses of the MenACWY control vaccine. Trial participants were enrolled by age into subgroups of 18-55, 56-69 and 70-plus years, and around 150, 29 and 61 TCR-sequenced participants, respectively, were included in these subgroups.

Overall study results and their limits: Because no day 14 peak-response samples were available, the repertoires could be characterized only after the peak T cell response. Nearly half of unique spike-specific TCRs reportedly recognized epitopes outside regions mutated in the B.1.351 and B.1.1.7 variants. After two AZD1222 doses, spike-specific TCR breadth and depth were significantly higher than at day 0 and than in MenACWY recipients. In the small 56-69-year group, the increase in depth fell short of significance, most likely because of low power. The vaccine-associated CD4 TCRs covered the entire spike protein, and the dominant responses fell in regions 160-218 and 743-854. Participants were mostly white British, with more females than males. The authors suggested clonal diversity may have been underestimated. Conclusions about previously exposed vaccinees are limited because only five or six AZD1222 recipients were SARS-CoV-2 seropositive at baseline.

The time point label on this specimen signifies: about 28 days (+/-7) after the second vaccine dose. Because spike-specific TCR depth and breadth did not differ between the two schedules, AZD1222 recipients who got a second dose at roughly 4 weeks were pooled with those who got a second dose at roughly 12 weeks. Vaccinee samples were obtained from the UK trials COV001 and COV002, which included a single-blind randomized controlled phase 2/3 trial of AZD1222 (ChAdOx1 nCoV-19) in healthy adults. For TCRbeta chain sequencing, PBMC samples from trial participants were taken at day 0 and at day 28 after the second dose. The CDR3 goes from the cysteine to the phenylalanine over 16 residues. The kept DNA is CDR3 alone, 48 bases in frame from the first base. Per the germline V gene, SGHTA is the CDR1 and FQGNSA is the CDR2. Here V drops 1 base and J drops 1 base, and the junction holds 3 bases not matched to any gene.

This receptor was obtained from an adult who received the AZD1222 COVID-19 vaccine. The chain joins TRBV7-2 to TRBJ2-4, and 8 junctional nucleotides match TRBD1. Sequenced material: peripheral blood, taken 28 days after the second AZD1222 dose. DNA sequence: TGTGCCAGCAGCTTAGTCTGGGACAGGGCCAAAAACATTCAGTACTTC. This encodes CASSLVWDRAKNIQYF.